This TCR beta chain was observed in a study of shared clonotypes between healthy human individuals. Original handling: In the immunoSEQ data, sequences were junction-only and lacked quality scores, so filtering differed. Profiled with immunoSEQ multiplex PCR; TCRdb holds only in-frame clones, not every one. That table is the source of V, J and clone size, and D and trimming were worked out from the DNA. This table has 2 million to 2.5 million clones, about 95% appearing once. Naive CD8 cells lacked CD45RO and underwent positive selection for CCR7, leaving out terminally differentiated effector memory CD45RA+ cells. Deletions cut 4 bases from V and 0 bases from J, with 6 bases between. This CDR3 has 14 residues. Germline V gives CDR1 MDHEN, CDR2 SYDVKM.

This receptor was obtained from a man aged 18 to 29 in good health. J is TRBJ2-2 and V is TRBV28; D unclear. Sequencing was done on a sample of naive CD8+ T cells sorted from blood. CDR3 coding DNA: TGTGCCAGCAGTTGGAGTTCGAACACCGGGGAGCTGTTTTTT. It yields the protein CASSWSSNTGELFF.